The 23 T cell receptor beta chains given below trace back to one sample, sequenced in a study of identical twins. A single record per CDR3 protein comes from TCRdb applying MiXCR to the 5' RACE reads. The sample includes more than 400,000 distinct CDR3 sequences, over 12% seen only once; the top ten take roughly 0.44%. The same specimen was also included in a second study, on yellow fever vaccine responses in identical twins.

Sequencing used CD4+ T cells sorted from blood. The receptors originated from a woman between 18 and 30 years old in good health.

This clonotype appeared a few times. DNA for the CDR3: TGTGCCAGCAGAGACTGGACGGAAGCTTTCTTT. It is translated as CASRDWTEAFF. The chain recombines TRBV2 with TRBJ1-1, with unresolved D. V was clipped by 6 bases and J by 8 bases, with 10 bases between them. The CDR3 contains 11 residues. Germline CDR1 reads SNHLY; CDR2 reads FYNNEI.

The chain is built from TRBV11-3 and TRBJ2-1, with 9 bases lining up with TRBD2. The CDR3 extends over 15 amino acids. The germline V gene encodes CDR1 SGHNT and CDR2 YENEEA. V gave up 5 bases and J gave up 3 bases; unmatched junction bases: 5. The CDR3 nucleotides are TGTGCCAGCAGCCCCAATAGCGGGAGCTACAATGAGCAGTTCTTC. This sequence encodes CASSPNSGSYNEQFF.

This clonotype has only a few counts. This sequence joins TRBV27 and TRBJ2-7; the match to TRBD2 covers 13 bases. Germline V lookup: CDR1 MNHEY, CDR2 SMNVEV (reference sequence). This CDR3 has 16 residues. The V gene end was trimmed by 5 bases and the J gene end by 5 bases; junction bases not matched to a gene: 9. CDR3 sequence (DNA): TGTGCCAGCAGTATATTCGGACTAGCGGGAGACCACGAGCAGTACTTC. Its protein product is CASSIFGLAGDHEQYF.

This clonotype was counted a few times. This sequence joins TRBV5-1 and TRBJ2-1; a possible D gene is TRBD1 (6 bases). Trimming shortened V by 4 bases and J by 9 bases, and 20 bases separated the two germline ends. Germline CDR1 SGHRS, CDR2 YFSETQ. The CDR3 loop spans 15 amino acids. In DNA form, the CDR3 reads TGCGCCAGCAGCCTGGGACACATCGTGTATGGTGAGCAGTTCTTC. It specifies CASSLGHIVYGEQFF.

This clonotype has just a few counts. V gene TRBV7-9 combines with J gene TRBJ2-6; D could derive from TRBD1 or TRBD2 (6 bases each). The CDR3 is made up of 14 amino acids. Germline loops: CDR1 SEHNR, CDR2 FQNEAQ (reference sequence). Trimming removed 5 bases from V and 13 bases from J, with 18 bases in between. The chain's CDR3 is CASSRVGGIPVLTF. Here the CDR3 DNA reads TGTGCCAGCAGCCGGGTGGGGGGCATTCCAGTCCTGACTTTC.

The rearrangement links TRBV20-1 to TRBJ2-1; D call uncertain. Germline-derived CDR1 and CDR2 are DFQATT and SNEGSKA (reference sequence). Trimming shortened V by 6 bases and J by 0 bases, and 18 bases separated the two germline ends. This CDR3 has 16 amino acids. The CDR3 protein is CSAPGLGRDSYNEQFF. CDR3 bases: TGCAGTGCCCCCGGGCTGGGAAGGGACTCCTACAATGAGCAGTTCTTC.

This clonotype was observed a handful of times. The chain links TRBV11-2 to TRBJ2-3, with TRBD1 matching over 8 bases. The CDR3 has 15 residues. The V gene's germline CDR1 is SGHAT and CDR2 FQNNGV. The J segment lost 4 bases and the V segment lost 4 bases, leaving 7 bases of the junction unmatched. The CDR3 DNA reads as TGTGCCAGCAGCTCGCGGACAGGGATCGCAGATACGCAGTATTTT. Translated: CASSSRTGIADTQYF.

This clonotype showed up just a few times. This chain joins TRBV28 and TRBJ2-7, with 8 bases aligning to TRBD2. CDR1 and CDR2 (germline): MDHEN, SYDVKM. This CDR3 contains 16 residues. V lost 0 bases to trimming and J lost 0 bases; unmatched junction nucleotides: 4. CDR3 DNA sequence: TGTGCCAGCAGTTTATGGTCTAGCGGGTCCTCCTACGAGCAGTACTTC. Protein: CASSLWSSGSSYEQYF.

The V and J genes are TRBV11-2 and TRBJ1-5; TRBD1 aligns across 9 bases. This CDR3 is built from 16 residues. CDR1 is SGHAT, CDR2 FQNNGV, per germline. The trim removed 5 bases at V and 4 bases at J, leaving 9 bases unmatched. The CDR3 region has the DNA TGTGCCAGCAGCCGGGGAATGGGACAGGGTAATCAGCCCCAGCATTTT. Translated: CASSRGMGQGNQPQHF.

This clonotype showed up just a few times. V and J are TRBV24-1 and TRBJ2-3, with 9 nucleotides matching TRBD2. The CDR3 extends over 16 amino acids. V was clipped by 2 bases and J by 1 base; unmatched bases: 3. CDR1 KGHDR and CDR2 SFDVKD come from the germline V gene. CDR3 sequence: CATSDSRLAGTDTQYF. DNA of the CDR3: TGTGCCACCAGTGATTCAAGACTAGCGGGCACAGATACGCAGTATTTT.

This clonotype turned up a few times. V gene TRBV7-9 combines with J gene TRBJ2-7, with D unclear. This CDR3 is 13 amino acids long. The germline V and J ends were trimmed by 4 bases and 4 bases, with 11 bases remaining between them. Germline CDR1 reads SEHNR; CDR2 reads FQNEAQ (reference sequence). The CDR3 is CASSSRTQYEQYV. As DNA, the CDR3 is TGTGCCAGCAGCTCGCGGACCCAGTACGAGCAGTACGTC.

This clonotype was seen ten or more times. The chain combines TRBV5-6 with TRBJ2-1, with no clear D. This CDR3 region has 15 residues. V dropped 0 bases and J dropped 5 bases, with 12 bases sitting between them. CDR1 and CDR2 (germline): SGHDT, YYEEEE. The CDR3 sequence is CASSLGATTDNEQFF. The DNA of the CDR3 is TGTGCCAGCAGCTTGGGGGCCACTACTGACAATGAGCAGTTCTTC.

This clonotype was counted at least ten times. This rearrangement joins TRBV12-3 or TRBV12-4 to TRBJ1-1, with 9 bases lining up with TRBD1. The CDR3 sequence is 16 residues long. After removal of 3 bases from V and 6 bases from J, the junction contained 11 bases not matched to a gene. The CDR3 DNA follows: TGTGCCAGCAGTTTTGGACCGGGACAGGGAGTCTCTGAAGCTTTCTTT. Its protein is CASSFGPGQGVSEAFF.

This clonotype was seen a handful of times. The chain links TRBV20-1 to TRBJ2-5; the match to TRBD2 covers 7 bases. The germline gives CDR1 DFQATT, CDR2 SNEGSKA (reference sequence). The J segment lost 5 bases and the V segment lost 0 bases, leaving 9 bases of the junction unmatched. The CDR3 contains 15 residues. Here the CDR3 DNA reads TGCAGTGCTAGAGATGGGGGTGCGGGGGTGGAGACCCAGTACTTC. Encoded protein: CSARDGGAGVETQYF.

This clonotype was counted a few times. The chain joins TRBV29-1 to TRBJ2-2; the match to TRBD2 covers 11 bases. The CDR3 is 16 amino acids. CDR1 and CDR2 from the germline V gene are SQVTM and ANQGSEA. V shed 4 bases and J 2 bases; nucleotides not matched to a gene: 6. In DNA, the CDR3 is TGCAGCGTTGCGATGACTAGCGGGGTTAACACCGGGGAGCTGTTTTTT. Translated: CSVAMTSGVNTGELFF.

This clonotype was picked up a small number of times. The J gene is TRBJ2-7, the V gene TRBV11-2; TRBD2 might be the D (5 bases). This CDR3 has 16 residues. V gave up 1 base and J gave up 5 bases, with 18 bases separating them. CDR1 SGHAT and CDR2 FQNNGV come from the germline V gene. The chain's CDR3 is CASSLGVLGDPNEQYF. In DNA, the CDR3 is TGTGCCAGCAGCTTAGGGGTTCTCGGGGATCCTAACGAGCAGTACTTC. The variable domain in full, with the rest retrieved from reference TRBV11-2 and TRBJ2-7, is EAGVAQSPRYKIIEKRQSVAFWCNPISGHATLYWYQQILGQGPKLLIQFQNNGVVDDSQLPKDRFSAERLKGVDSTLKIQPAKLEDSAVYLCASSLGVLGDPNEQYFGPGTRLTVT.

This clonotype has at least ten counts. CDR3 in DNA: TGTGCCACCAGCAGAAACACCGGGACTACAAGATTCAATGAGCAGTTCTTC. Protein: CATSRNTGTTRFNEQFF. The V and J genes are TRBV15 and TRBJ2-1; 7 bases align to TRBD2. CDR1 and CDR2 from the germline V gene are LNHNV and YYDKDF (reference sequence). There are 17 residues in the CDR3. Unmatched junction bases numbered 13, after V lost 2 bases and J lost 6 bases.

The chain uses TRBV20-1 and TRBJ2-7; TRBD2 agrees at 10 bases. Germline V CDR1 and CDR2: DFQATT, SNEGSKA (reference sequence). The CDR3 extends over 13 amino acids. V was pared by 2 bases and J by 6 bases, with 4 bases of the junction left unmatched. The CDR3 coding sequence is TGCAGTGCTAGATCAACTAGCGGGGTCGAGCAGTACGTC. This encodes CSARSTSGVEQYV.

The genes are TRBV12-3 or TRBV12-4 and TRBJ2-2; D is unresolved. This CDR3 is built from 13 residues. The V end was cut by 7 bases, the J end by 5 bases, with 11 bases between. CDR3 residues: CASTRDVTGELFF. As DNA, the CDR3 is TGTGCCAGCACCCGAGACGTAACCGGGGAGCTGTTTTTT.

This clonotype was seen a few times. V gene TRBV20-1 combines with J gene TRBJ2-5, with D maybe TRBD1 (6 bases). The germline CDR1 and CDR2 sequences are DFQATT and SNEGSKA (reference sequence). Trimming cost V 3 bases and J 5 bases, with 13 bases left between them. The CDR3 length is 13 residues. The CDR3 sequence: CSAREQGMETQYF. CDR3 nucleotides: TGCAGTGCTAGGGAACAGGGAATGGAGACCCAGTACTTC.

This clonotype turned up a few times. The gene calls are TRBV7-9 and TRBJ1-6; 11 bases agree with TRBD1. Germline V lookup: CDR1 SEHNR, CDR2 FQNEAQ (reference sequence). The CDR3 totals 15 residues. J lost 9 bases, V lost 4 bases, and 5 bases had no gene match. CDR3 bases: TGTGCCAGCAGCTCTACCGGGACAGGGGGTTCACCCCTCCACTTT. Translation gives CASSSTGTGGSPLHF.

This clonotype was seen a handful of times. The chain employs TRBV24-1 and TRBJ2-1; D not certain. Germline CDR1 reads KGHDR; CDR2 reads SFDVKD. This CDR3 is built from 13 residues. The V and J ends lost 1 base and 7 bases respectively, with 7 bases between them. This CDR3 reads CATSDFLGNEQFF. In nucleotides, the CDR3 is TGTGCCACCAGTGATTTCTTGGGAAATGAGCAGTTCTTC.

This clonotype turned up a few times. The J gene is TRBJ2-7, the V gene TRBV28; 9 nucleotides agree with TRBD1. This CDR3 spans 13 amino acids. The germline V gene has CDR1 MDHEN and CDR2 SYDVKM. The V and J ends lost 7 bases and 3 bases, in that order; junction bases with no gene match: 4. The CDR3 DNA is TGTGCCAGCAAGGGACAGGGCCTCTACGAGCAGTACGTC. Translating it yields CASKGQGLYEQYV.